The present TCR beta chain was sequenced within a study of response to subunit inactivated influenza vaccine. This clonotype has a handful of counts. The germline V gene encodes CDR1 MNHEY and CDR2 SVGEGT. The V end lost 0 bases, the J end lost 2 bases, and 19 bases lay between the germline ends. CDR3 length: 18 amino acids. TCRdb recomputed calls from the RT-PCR reads with MiXCR, one row per CDR3 protein. The sample has around 570,000 distinct CDR3 sequences; approximately 10% are singletons. These data also featured in a second study, about T cells expressing NK-cell markers. From that second work: 5'RACE template switching built TCR beta cDNA with unique molecular identifiers. Out of eight donors sequenced, seven tested HCMV-seropositive and the remaining one seronegative. For roughly 6 donors, the dominant NKG2C+ clonotypes made up roughly 1.0-7.0% of their CD8+ T cells.

The TCR comes from a man in his forties or fifties who received an inactivated influenza vaccine. This specimen consisted of PBMCs from blood, obtained on the day of vaccination. The chain has TRBV6-2 or TRBV6-3 and TRBJ1-1, with D possibly being TRBD1 (5 bases). CDR3 sequence: CASSYSFTSGRVNTEAFF. In DNA, the CDR3 is TGTGCCAGCAGTTACTCCTTTACCTCTGGCAGGGTCAACACTGAAGCTTTCTTT.